The 25 T cell receptor beta chains listed next were all sequenced from one sample in a study of T cell changes during pregnancy in multiple sclerosis. Profiling relied on immunoSEQ multiplex PCR, and the TCRdb table lists in-frame clones only, not all of them. The sample records 61,000 or so clones, just over 90% being singletons. The source material was CD4+ T cells from peripheral blood mononuclear cells, sampled before pregnancy. The receptors here all came from a female donor with multiple sclerosis, enrolled in a pregnancy study.

This chain links TRBV4-3 with TRBJ2-1; D is unclear. In germline, CDR1 is LGHNA, CDR2 YSLEER. The V and J ends lost 2 bases and 0 bases respectively, with 11 bases between them. The CDR3 has 16 residues. CDR3 sequence reads: CASSQIVAASYNEQFF. The CDR3 DNA is TGCGCCAGCAGCCAAATAGTTGCGGCCTCCTACAATGAGCAGTTCTTC.

V and J are TRBV2 and TRBJ1-4; D possibly corresponds to TRBD1 (6 bases). CDR1 and CDR2 (germline): SNHLY, FYNNEI. The CDR3 has 15 amino acids. Trimming pared 6 bases from V and 4 bases from J, leaving 15 bases between. The CDR3 region has the DNA TGTGCCAGCAGGCCCTACAGGGCTAATAATGAAAAACTGTTTTTT. Its translation: CASRPYRANNEKLFF.

The chain is built from TRBV30 and TRBJ2-7; 8 bases fit TRBD2. With 0 bases clipped from V and 13 bases from J, the junction kept 20 bases outside the gene matches. CDR3 length: 16 residues. Germline loops: CDR1 GTSNPN, CDR2 SVGIG (reference sequence). The DNA for the CDR3 is TGTGCCTGGAGTGTACTTGGGGACGGGAGGGCCCTTAAATTATACTTC. This codes for CAWSVLGDGRALKLYF.

The V gene is TRBV28, the J gene TRBJ2-1, with D hard to call. The CDR3 runs 12 residues. The V gene lost 2 bases and the J gene lost 5 bases, with 4 bases spanning the gap. Per the germline V gene, CDR1 is MDHEN and CDR2 is SYDVKM. The CDR3 DNA reads TGTGCCAGCAGTTTAATAGACAATGAGCAGTTCTTC. This gives the protein CASSLIDNEQFF.

V is TRBV5-4 and J is TRBJ1-1; a possible D gene is TRBD1 (5 bases). Per germline, CDR1 SGHNT and CDR2 YYREEE (reference sequence). The CDR3 length is 16 residues. V lost 3 bases to trimming and J lost 0 bases, with 15 bases between them. The CDR3: CASSSLGGDLNTEAFF. CDR3 DNA sequence: TGTGCCAGCAGCTCCCTTGGGGGGGATTTGAACACTGAAGCTTTCTTT. The full variable domain, completed using reference TRBV5-4 and TRBJ1-1, is ETGVTQSPTHLIKTRGQQVTLRCSSQSGHNTVSWYQQALGQGPQFIFQYYREEENGRGNFPPRFSGLQFPNYSSELNVNALELDDSALYLCASSSLGGDLNTEAFFGQGTRLTVV.

The chain's CDR3 is CASSKGLAGEETQYF. The CDR3 nucleotides read TGTGCCAGCAGCAAGGGACTAGCGGGAGAAGAGACCCAGTACTTC. V is TRBV2 and J is TRBJ2-5; 14 bases fit TRBD2. Unmatched junction bases numbered 3, after V lost 6 bases and J lost 3 bases. CDR1 and CDR2 (germline): SNHLY, FYNNEI. CDR3 length equals 15 residues.

The V and J genes are TRBV19 and TRBJ1-2; D possibly corresponds to TRBD1 (5 bases). V was clipped by 1 base and J by 4 bases, with 13 bases between them. Germline-derived CDR1 and CDR2 are LNHDA and SQIVND (reference sequence). The CDR3 runs to 15 residues. CDR3: CASSIGAGHLYGYTF. The CDR3 DNA is TGTGCCAGTAGTATAGGGGCTGGACACCTCTATGGCTACACCTTC.

CDR3 bases: TGTGCCAGTAGTATTCGACTCTTGCAGGGGGTTAGGACTGAAGCTTTCTTT. Protein sequence: CASSIRLLQGVRTEAFF. The genes are TRBV19 and TRBJ1-1; 7 nucleotides align to TRBD1. This CDR3 is built from 17 residues. The germline CDR1 and CDR2 sequences are LNHDA and SQIVND (reference sequence). The J segment lost 5 bases and the V segment lost 3 bases, leaving 15 bases of the junction unmatched. Variable domain in full (rest from reference TRBV19 and TRBJ1-1): DGGITQSPKYLFRKEGQNVTLSCEQNLNHDAMYWYRQDPGQGLRLIYYSQIVNDFQKGDIAEGYSVSREKKESFPLTVTSAQKNPTAFYLCASSIRLLQGVRTEAFFGQGTRLTVV.

This chain uses TRBV6-5 with TRBJ1-1, with TRBD1 matching over 7 bases. V shed 5 bases and J 0 bases; nucleotides not matched to a gene: 3. The CDR3 runs to 14 residues. The germline CDR1 and CDR2 sequences are MNHEY and SVGAGI. CDR3 in amino acids: CASSPTGLNTEAFF. CDR3 in DNA: TGTGCCAGCAGTCCGACAGGGTTGAACACTGAAGCTTTCTTT.

The chain combines TRBV27 with TRBJ2-7, with 9 bases matching TRBD1. Germline CDR1 reads MNHEY; CDR2 reads SMNVEV (reference sequence). Trimming removed 6 bases from V and 3 bases from J; junction bases left unmatched: 9. The CDR3 consists of 15 residues. In nucleotides, the CDR3 is TGTGCCAGCAGGCGAACCGGGACAGGGATCTACGAGCAGTACTTC. Translating it yields CASRRTGTGIYEQYF.

This clone was seen just once. The chain joins TRBV19 to TRBJ1-3; TRBD1 agrees at 11 bases. Germline assignment: CDR1 LNHDA and CDR2 SQIVND (reference sequence). V shed 0 bases, J shed 0 bases, and the junction held 10 bases outside the gene matches. This CDR3 has 20 amino acids. CDR3 loop: CASSIDSIRTGGFSGNTIYF. The CDR3 nucleotides read TGTGCCAGTAGTATAGATTCTATCAGGACAGGGGGCTTCTCTGGAAACACCATATATTTT.

The gene calls are TRBV7-9 and TRBJ2-5; tentative D call: TRBD1 (5 bases). V lost 0 bases to trimming and J lost 4 bases, with 12 bases between them. Germline V lookup: CDR1 SEHNR, CDR2 FQNEAQ (reference sequence). This CDR3 spans 15 amino acids. The CDR3 loop is CASSLALDIGETQYF. The CDR3 nucleotides are TGTGCCAGCAGCTTAGCATTGGACATAGGAGAGACCCAGTACTTC.

This clone was seen once. The chain combines TRBV10-3 with TRBJ2-7; 7 positions agree with TRBD2. The CDR3 length is 16 residues. From germline, CDR1 is ENHRY and CDR2 SYGVKD. V trimming: 6 bases; J trimming: 0 bases; junction bases outside the gene matches: 11. The DNA of the CDR3 is TGTGCCATCAGACCCATGGGGGGGGGAAGCTCCTACGAGCAGTACTTC. Translated: CAIRPMGGGSSYEQYF.

The CDR3 region is CASSQDVGEFSYEQYF. CDR3 coding DNA: TGCGCCAGCAGCCAAGATGTGGGAGAGTTCTCCTACGAGCAGTACTTC. The chain combines TRBV4-3 with TRBJ2-7; weak D call: TRBD2 (5 bases). The ends were cut back, 0 bases at V and 0 bases at J, with 12 bases in the middle. The CDR3 totals 16 residues. Looked up from germline, CDR1 is LGHNA and CDR2 is YSLEER.

This chain connects TRBV5-1 to TRBJ1-4; perhaps TRBD1 as D (5 bases). V lost 4 bases, J lost 8 bases, and 18 bases lay in between. The CDR3 length is 15 residues. Looked up from germline, CDR1 is SGHRS and CDR2 is YFSETQ. The CDR3 here is CASSLAGRTGEKLFF. CDR3 DNA: TGCGCCAGCAGCCTTGCGGGACGAACGGGGGAAAAACTGTTTTTT.

The J gene is TRBJ2-7, the V gene TRBV28, with 14 bases that match TRBD2. The junction had 5 bases not matched to a gene; V was cut back by 3 bases and J by 4 bases. CDR1 MDHEN and CDR2 SYDVKM come from the germline V gene. This CDR3 contains 16 residues. The CDR3 DNA follows: TGTGCCAGCAGTTTGGGACTAGCGGGAGTGCAGTACGAGCAGTACTTC. Amino acid sequence: CASSLGLAGVQYEQYF.

The chain couples TRBV7-2 to TRBJ1-2; the match to TRBD1 covers 7 bases. V gave up 2 bases and J gave up 4 bases; unmatched junction bases: 4. The germline gives CDR1 SGHTA, CDR2 FQGNSA. The CDR3 sequence is 14 residues long. The chain's CDR3 is CASSLPTGSYGYTF. Here the CDR3 DNA reads TGTGCCAGCAGCTTACCGACAGGGAGCTATGGCTACACCTTC.

The V gene is TRBV7-9, the J gene TRBJ2-7; tentatively, D is TRBD1 (6 bases). Trimming took off 4 bases at V and 0 bases at J, with 13 bases between the two ends. CDR1 and CDR2 (germline): SEHNR, FQNEAQ (reference sequence). The CDR3 runs to 15 residues. The CDR3, as DNA: TGTGCCAGCAGCTCTCGGACAGTGAGCTCCTACGAGCAGTACTTC. Translating it yields CASSSRTVSSYEQYF.

This clone was counted between two and nine times. The J gene is TRBJ1-2, the V gene TRBV6-5, with D perhaps TRBD1 (6 bases). Trimming removed 6 bases from V and 0 bases from J, with 11 bases in between. This CDR3 region has 14 residues. CDR1 MNHEY and CDR2 SVGAGI come from the germline V gene. The CDR3 is CASRRTASNYGYTF. The CDR3, as DNA: TGTGCCAGCAGGCGGACAGCCTCTAACTATGGCTACACCTTC.

J is TRBJ1-4 and V is TRBV6-5, with D possibly being TRBD1 (5 bases). Trimming stripped 5 bases from V and 8 bases from J, with 15 bases between. This CDR3 has 14 amino acids. CDR1 and CDR2 (germline): MNHEY, SVGAGI. CDR3 in amino acids: CASSGAGEGEKLFF. In nucleotides, the CDR3 is TGTGCCAGCAGTGGAGCGGGGGAAGGGGAAAAACTGTTTTTT.

The chain couples TRBV4-3 to TRBJ2-1; TRBD1 matches 8 bases. Trimming took 4 bases from V and 10 from J; bases not matched to a gene: 9. Germline V gives CDR1 LGHNA, CDR2 YSLEER. CDR3 length equals 14 residues. The CDR3 sequence: CASSRDRRIGEQFF. DNA for the CDR3: TGCGCCAGCAGCCGGGACAGGCGGATTGGGGAGCAGTTCTTC.

V is TRBV6-5 and J is TRBJ2-2, with unresolved D. Germline lookup yields CDR1 MNHEY and CDR2 SVGAGI. V was shortened by 0 bases and J by 1 base, with 6 bases between the two germline ends. The CDR3 runs 15 residues. In DNA form, the CDR3 reads TGTGCCAGCAGTTACTCATCGGTGAACACCGGGGAGCTGTTTTTT. Amino acids: CASSYSSVNTGELFF.

The table lists this clone with a count of one. CDR3 sequence reads: CASSQAVKRGYTF. DNA for the CDR3: TGCGCCAGCAGCCAAGCCGTAAAGAGGGGCTACACCTTC. This chain joins TRBV4-3 and TRBJ1-2; D is uncertain. Trimming cost V 1 base and J 8 bases, with 11 bases left between them. Per the germline V gene, CDR1 is LGHNA and CDR2 is YSLEER. This CDR3 is built from 13 residues.

This chain links TRBV7-2 with TRBJ2-3, with D possibly being TRBD1 (5 bases). This CDR3 contains 15 residues. Germline-derived CDR1 and CDR2 are SGHTA and FQGNSA. The ends were cut back, 2 bases at V and 0 bases at J, with 9 bases in the middle. CDR3 sequence: CASSLSRASTDTQYF. CDR3 DNA sequence: TGTGCCAGCAGCTTATCCAGGGCCAGCACAGATACGCAGTATTTT.

The chain joins TRBV5-1 to TRBJ2-2, with D possibly being TRBD1 (5 bases). Trimming cost V 4 bases and J 5 bases, with 12 bases left between them. The CDR3 length is 14 residues. CDR1 and CDR2 (germline): SGHRS, YFSETQ. The CDR3 sequence: CASSGAPPTGELFF. Written as DNA, the CDR3 is TGCGCCAGCAGCGGGGCTCCTCCTACCGGGGAGCTGTTTTTT.